These 26 T cell receptor beta chains originate from one sample sequenced in a study of blood T cells in healthy people across ages. Primers used in a second PCR of about 6 to 11 cycles were a sample-barcoded 5' primer and a J-beta primer mix. One entry per CDR3 protein, called by TCRdb with MiXCR from the 5' RACE reads. This sample has hundreds of thousands of distinct CDR3 sequences, with about 43% found just once. Sequencing input: blood. The receptors here all came from a man older than 75 in good health.

The chain links TRBV6-6 to TRBJ1-1; weak D call: TRBD1 (5 bases). This CDR3 is built from 13 residues. V lost 7 bases, J lost 0 bases, and 9 bases lay in between. The germline V gene has CDR1 MNHNY and CDR2 SVGAGI (reference sequence). CDR3 region: CASTKGLNTEAFF. Here the CDR3 DNA reads TGTGCCAGCACCAAGGGACTGAACACTGAAGCTTTCTTT.

CDR3 region: CSGSLKSVGELFF. The CDR3 DNA follows: TGTTCCGGCAGCTTAAAAAGTGTCGGGGAGCTGTTTTTT. The rearrangement uses TRBV7-3 and TRBJ2-2; D gene ambiguous. Looked up from germline, CDR1 is SGHTA and CDR2 is FQGTGA. This CDR3 region has 13 residues.

The sample holds a few counts of this clonotype. This rearrangement joins TRBV5-6 to TRBJ2-3, with a possible D match to TRBD2 (5 bases). CDR1 SGHDT and CDR2 YYEEEE come from the germline V gene. This CDR3 has 16 residues. Trimming removed 4 bases at V and 1 base at J, with 16 bases between. DNA of the CDR3: TGTGCCAGCAGCCTGTGGACTTTAGTTCGCACAGATACGCAGTATTTT. Encoded protein: CASSLWTLVRTDTQYF.

Worth noting for this clonotype: One junction end does not reproduce the germline sequence, and a read error may be involved. CDR3 bases: TGCAGTGCTACCGTGGGCGTGCATAGCACAGATTCGCAGTATTTT. Protein product: CSATVGVHSTDSQYF. This chain uses TRBV20-1 with TRBJ2-3; D is unclear. Per germline, CDR1 DFQATT and CDR2 SNEGSKA (reference sequence). The CDR3 sequence is 15 residues long.

This rearrangement joins TRBV29-1 to TRBJ1-2, with D possibly matching TRBD1 (5 bases). The germline V gene has CDR1 SQVTM and CDR2 ANQGSEA. The V and J ends lost 5 bases and 3 bases respectively, with 19 bases between them. The length of the CDR3 is 15 residues. CDR3 amino acids: CSVLDPGTEHYGYTF. Written as DNA, the CDR3 is TGCAGCGTTCTAGACCCCGGGACGGAGCACTATGGCTACACCTTC.

This clonotype has a handful of counts. The rearrangement joins TRBV6-1 to TRBJ1-2; tentative D call: TRBD1 (5 bases). This CDR3 is 14 amino acids long. Trimming stripped 3 bases from V and 4 bases from J, with 12 bases between. The V gene's germline CDR1 is MNHNS and CDR2 SASEGT. As DNA, the CDR3 is TGTGCCAGCAGTGAGGTACAGGCGAGCTATGGCTACACCTTC. It yields the protein CASSEVQASYGYTF.

The chain uses TRBV6-2 or TRBV6-3 and TRBJ2-7, with D perhaps matching TRBD2 (5 bases). V dropped 0 bases and J dropped 0 bases, with 12 bases sitting between them. Germline CDR1 reads MNHEY; CDR2 reads SVGEGT. The CDR3 runs to 16 residues. The CDR3 loop is CASSYSQRAGSYEQYF. The DNA of the CDR3 is TGTGCCAGCAGTTACTCGCAACGGGCGGGCTCCTACGAGCAGTACTTC.

CDR3 in amino acids: CASPIRGQGYSTDTQYF. The CDR3 DNA reads TGTGCCAGCCCCATCAGAGGGCAGGGCTATAGCACAGATACGCAGTATTTT. The rearrangement joins TRBV7-7 to TRBJ2-3; D may be TRBD1 or TRBD2 (5 bases each). The germline V gene encodes CDR1 SSHAT and CDR2 FNYEAQ (reference sequence). The CDR3 contains 17 residues. V lost 8 bases to trimming and J lost 0 bases, with 21 bases between them.

There are many counts of this clonotype. The chain is built from TRBV29-1 and TRBJ2-5, with TRBD2 as a possible D gene (5 bases). Germline CDR1 reads SQVTM; CDR2 reads ANQGSEA. CDR3 length: 13 amino acids. V shed 4 bases and J shed 11 bases, with 20 bases lying between them. The CDR3 loop is CSVVYSSSREQYF. As DNA, the CDR3 is TGCAGCGTTGTATACAGCTCTTCGAGGGAGCAGTACTTC.

This clonotype has more than one count but fewer than ten. The V gene is TRBV7-2, the J gene TRBJ2-3; D unresolved. Germline V gives CDR1 SGHTA, CDR2 FQGNSA. This CDR3 comprises 15 residues. Trimming took 2 bases from V and 4 from J, leaving 13 bases between them. The DNA for the CDR3 is TGTGCCAGCAGCTTAAGGTTCAGCGACCCAGATACGCAGTATTTT. Protein: CASSLRFSDPDTQYF.

V usage is TRBV3-1 and J usage is TRBJ2-1; TRBD1 matches at 9 bases. CDR1 and CDR2 (germline): LGHDT, YNNKEL (reference sequence). CDR3 length: 12 residues. After removal of 1 base from V and 15 bases from J, the junction contained 4 bases not matched to a gene. Here the CDR3 DNA reads TGTGCCAGCAGCCAAGCGGGGACAGGGTGGTTCTTC. Amino acid sequence: CASSQAGTGWFF.

This clonotype was counted between two and nine times. The chain joins TRBV6-6 to TRBJ2-7; 9 bases are shared with TRBD1. This CDR3 is built from 15 residues. Germline V gene sequence: CDR1 MNHNY, CDR2 SVGAGI (reference sequence). J gave up 0 bases and V 7 bases, and 7 bases lay outside the gene matches. This CDR3 reads CASIARDRASYEQYF. The CDR3, as DNA: TGTGCCAGCATCGCCCGGGACAGGGCCTCCTACGAGCAGTACTTC.

This clonotype was observed a few times. The chain couples TRBV28 to TRBJ2-3, with 10 bases matching TRBD1. This CDR3 is built from 17 residues. From germline, CDR1 is MDHEN and CDR2 SYDVKM. Trimming cost V 4 bases and J 2 bases; bases outside gene matches: 9. DNA for the CDR3: TGTGCCAGCAGTTCCCCCGGGACAGGGGCTATCACAGATACGCAGTATTTT. Translated: CASSSPGTGAITDTQYF.

The J gene is TRBJ1-5, the V gene TRBV6-2 or TRBV6-3, with D hard to call. Trimming pared 8 bases from V and 1 base from J, leaving 9 bases between. This CDR3 region has 13 residues. Per germline, CDR1 MNHEY and CDR2 SVGEGT. In DNA, the CDR3 is TGTGCCAGCGCCGTAAACAGCAATCAGCCCCAGCATTTT. As protein: CASAVNSNQPQHF.

This clonotype was recorded a few times. This chain joins TRBV28 and TRBJ2-3; maybe TRBD1 (6 bases). Germline loops: CDR1 MDHEN, CDR2 SYDVKM. The CDR3 has 14 residues. V dropped 6 bases and J dropped 6 bases, with 16 bases sitting between them. CDR3 bases: TGTGCCAGCAGCCCCCTGGACAGAGGCGATACGCAGTATTTT. Encoded protein: CASSPLDRGDTQYF. The whole variable domain, filled in from reference TRBV28 and TRBJ2-3, reads DVKVTQSSRYLVKRTGEKVFLECVQDMDHENMFWYRQDPGLGLRLIYFSYDVKMKEKGDIPEGYSVSREKKERFSLILESASTNQTSMYLCASSPLDRGDTQYFGPGTRLTVL.

V usage is TRBV25-1 and J usage is TRBJ2-1; 8 bases align to TRBD1. The CDR3 has 12 amino acids. Germline V CDR1 and CDR2: MGHDK, SYGVNS. V shed 6 bases, J shed 12 bases, and the junction held 7 bases outside the gene matches. In DNA form, the CDR3 reads TGTGCCAGCAGCGACAGGGGCTATGGGCAGTTCTTC. This sequence encodes CASSDRGYGQFF.

This clonotype was seen only a few times. This sequence joins TRBV4-3 and TRBJ2-1; no clear D. CDR3 length: 12 residues. Germline V gives CDR1 LGHNA, CDR2 YSLEER. With 1 base removed from V and 10 bases from J, the gap between germline ends came to 8 bases. CDR3 nucleotide sequence: TGCGCCAGCAGCCAAGGTACAGCCGAGCAGTTCTTC. It codes for CASSQGTAEQFF.

This clonotype was counted only a few times. CDR3 sequence (DNA): TGTGCCAGCAGCTTAGAGCTTTCAGGAGCTAATGGCTACACCTTC. It translates to CASSLELSGANGYTF. The chain links TRBV7-2 to TRBJ1-2; D is uncertain. This CDR3 is 15 amino acids long. Trimming removed 1 base at V and 6 bases at J, with 15 bases between. The germline V gene has CDR1 SGHTA and CDR2 FQGNSA.

This chain connects TRBV28 to TRBJ2-5; D is perhaps TRBD1 (5 bases). The CDR3 spans 14 residues. Trimming took off 7 bases at V and 4 bases at J, with 16 bases between the two ends. Germline V gene lookup returns CDR1 MDHEN and CDR2 SYDVKM. The CDR3: CASKGQGQGETQYF. For the CDR3, the DNA is TGTGCCAGCAAGGGCCAGGGCCAGGGAGAGACCCAGTACTTC.

The sample holds many counts of this clonotype. This chain uses TRBV7-2 with TRBJ2-5; D unresolved. The V and J ends lost 4 bases and 2 bases respectively, with 14 bases between them. From germline, CDR1 is SGHTA and CDR2 FQGNSA. This CDR3 is built from 15 residues. The chain's CDR3 is CASSSTLGWQETQYF. CDR3 sequence (DNA): TGTGCCAGCAGCTCGACCTTAGGGTGGCAAGAGACCCAGTACTTC.

The gene calls are TRBV5-1 and TRBJ2-7, with D possibly TRBD1 on 5 matching bases. CDR3 length: 16 amino acids. V was pared by 1 base and J by 4 bases, with 18 bases between. The germline V gene has CDR1 SGHRS and CDR2 YFSETQ. The CDR3 region is CASSLSYRSSRYEQYF. CDR3 DNA: TGCGCCAGCAGCTTGTCATACAGGAGCAGTCGGTACGAGCAGTACTTC. Full variable domain (outside the CDR3, taken from reference TRBV5-1 and TRBJ2-7): KAGVTQTPRYLIKTRGQQVTLSCSPISGHRSVSWYQQTPGQGLQFLFEYFSETQRNKGNFPGRFSGRQFSNSRSEMNVSTLELGDSALYLCASSLSYRSSRYEQYFGPGTRLTVT.

This clonotype was observed many times. The chain employs TRBV7-2 and TRBJ2-5, with 14 bases aligning to TRBD2. In germline, CDR1 is SGHTA, CDR2 FQGNSA. With V trimmed by 5 bases and J by 5 bases, 10 bases remained unmatched. The CDR3 runs 17 residues. The CDR3 DNA reads TGTGCCAGCAGCCCCGCCGGACTAGCGGGAGGTGGGGAGACCCAGTACTTC. Translating gives CASSPAGLAGGGETQYF. Full variable domain (outside the CDR3, taken from reference TRBV7-2 and TRBJ2-5): GAGVSQSPSNKVTEKGKDVELRCDPISGHTALYWYRQSLGQGLEFLIYFQGNSAPDKSGLPSDRFSAERTGGSVSTLTIQRTQQEDSAVYLCASSPAGLAGGGETQYFGPGTRLLVL.

This clonotype was detected a few times. Its ends do not fully match the called genes, so a read error is possible. The chain links TRBV5-5 to TRBJ2-2; a weak D match, TRBD2 (5 bases). Germline V gene sequence: CDR1 SGHKS, CDR2 YYEKEE (reference sequence). The CDR3 has 15 residues. DNA for the CDR3: TGTGCCAGCAGCCCCATAGGGAGAAACAACGGGGAGCTGTTTTTT. Its translation is CASSPIGRNNGELFF.

This clonotype was seen repeatedly, ten times or more. J is TRBJ2-3 and V is TRBV5-1, with D possibly being TRBD1 (5 bases). Germline assignment: CDR1 SGHRS and CDR2 YFSETQ. This CDR3 spans 14 amino acids. V was clipped by 2 bases and J by 4 bases, with 11 bases between them. The CDR3 sequence: CASSFLGQPDTQYF. CDR3 nucleotides: TGCGCCAGCAGCTTTCTAGGACAACCAGATACGCAGTATTTT. The variable domain in full, with the rest retrieved from reference TRBV5-1 and TRBJ2-3, is KAGVTQTPRYLIKTRGQQVTLSCSPISGHRSVSWYQQTPGQGLQFLFEYFSETQRNKGNFPGRFSGRQFSNSRSEMNVSTLELGDSALYLCASSFLGQPDTQYFGPGTRLTVL.

This sequence joins TRBV5-1 and TRBJ2-7; tentatively, D is TRBD2 (7 bases). This CDR3 is 15 amino acids long. Germline V lookup: CDR1 SGHRS, CDR2 YFSETQ. V lost 4 bases and J 2 bases, leaving 16 bases between the germline ends. CDR3 residues: CASSPEGGRPYEQYF. CDR3 coding DNA: TGCGCCAGCAGCCCGGAGGGGGGGAGACCCTACGAGCAGTACTTC.

This clonotype has a count of ten or more. The chain recombines TRBV5-1 with TRBJ2-5; 12 bases agree with TRBD1. This CDR3 has 16 residues. V lost 4 bases to trimming and J lost 5 bases; unmatched junction nucleotides: 9. Germline loops: CDR1 SGHRS, CDR2 YFSETQ. Here the CDR3 DNA reads TGCGCCAGCAGCCGGGGGTTGGGACAGGGGGCCGAGACCCAGTACTTC. This translates into CASSRGLGQGAETQYF.